This T cell receptor beta chain was identified in a study of blood T cells in healthy people across ages. Next came a second PCR, run for about 6 to 11 cycles, which used a sample-barcoded 5' primer along with a J-beta primer mix. TCRdb re-called the 5' RACE reads through MiXCR, storing one row per CDR3 protein. The table shows about 640,000 distinct CDR3 sequences, with approximately 40% occurring only once. A word on this clonotype: A read error may account for a junction end that differs from germline.

At least 5 micrograms of total RNA were extracted per sample. Germline CDR1 is SGHTA and CDR2 is FQGNSA. CDR3 size: 13 residues. The chain links TRBV7-2 to TRBJ1-2; D ambiguous. The sample comprised blood. This TCR was recovered from a man aged 80 or over in good health. This chain's CDR3 is CASSQELDYGYTF. The CDR3 coding sequence is TGCGCCAGCAGCCAAGAATTGGACTATGGTTACACCTTC.